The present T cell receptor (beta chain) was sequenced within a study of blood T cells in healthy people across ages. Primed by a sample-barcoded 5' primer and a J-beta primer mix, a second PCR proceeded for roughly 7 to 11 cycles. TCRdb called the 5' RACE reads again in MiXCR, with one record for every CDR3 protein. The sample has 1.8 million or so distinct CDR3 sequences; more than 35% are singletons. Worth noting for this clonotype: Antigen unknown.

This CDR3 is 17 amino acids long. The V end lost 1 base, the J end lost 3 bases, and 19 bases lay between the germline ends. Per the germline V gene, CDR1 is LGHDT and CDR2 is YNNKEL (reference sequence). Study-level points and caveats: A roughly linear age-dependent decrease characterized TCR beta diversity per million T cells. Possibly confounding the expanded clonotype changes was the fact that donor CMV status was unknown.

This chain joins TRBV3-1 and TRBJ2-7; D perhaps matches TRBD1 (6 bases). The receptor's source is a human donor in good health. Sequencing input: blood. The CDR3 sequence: CASSQGGQAGWGYEQYF. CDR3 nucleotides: TGTGCCAGCAGCCAAGGGGGACAAGCTGGTTGGGGCTACGAGCAGTACTTC.